Many counts were recorded for the clone carrying this TCR beta chain. Its antigen remains unknown. The sample comes from a study of T cell repertoires in cytomegalovirus infection. Study at large: Newly reported HLA-C-restricted and thoroughly characterized HLA-B-restricted CMV epitopes were employed. The study's findings and limits: The ex vivo response was dominated by HLA-C-restricted CMV-specific TCR beta clonotypes.

TCRdb fed the reads into MiXCR, producing one record per CDR3 protein. The sample has 300,000 or so distinct CDR3 sequences; 25% are singletons. J was trimmed by 7 bases and V by 5 bases; bases with no gene match: 8. Germline V gene sequence: CDR1 LNHDA, CDR2 SQIVND (reference sequence). The length of the CDR3 is 14 residues. The chain recombines TRBV19 with TRBJ1-5; 7 bases are a match to TRBD1. This TCR derives from a human donor in good health (CMV status not recorded). Some clones in this sample may be carry-over from other donors' samples. Sample: cultured PBMCs, taken from culture after CMV antigen stimulation. CDR3 in amino acids: CASSEQGWKQPQHF. In DNA, the CDR3 is TGTGCCAGTAGTGAACAGGGGTGGAAACAGCCCCAGCATTTT.